The present T cell receptor beta chain was sequenced within a study of blood T cell repertoires in COVID-19. Study-level background: T cells, B-cell-depleted T cells, or PBMCs supplied cDNA or gDNA.

This clone was counted between two and nine times. Using immunoSEQ multiplex PCR, the repertoire was profiled, and TCRdb retains in-frame clones only, with some absent. The data hold over 95,000 clones, with approximately 84% observed a single time. Per the germline V gene, CDR1 is SGHNT and CDR2 is YYREEE (reference sequence). Deletions cut 4 bases from V and 0 bases from J, with 13 bases between. This CDR3 has 15 amino acids. This clonotype was obtained from a woman aged 55-70 years with acute or convalescent COVID-19. The chain is built from TRBV5-4 and TRBJ1-1; no clear D gene. Material: peripheral blood. The DNA of the CDR3 is TGTGCCAGCAGCCCTCGAGAGGGAATGAACACTGAAGCTTTCTTT. It specifies CASSPREGMNTEAFF.